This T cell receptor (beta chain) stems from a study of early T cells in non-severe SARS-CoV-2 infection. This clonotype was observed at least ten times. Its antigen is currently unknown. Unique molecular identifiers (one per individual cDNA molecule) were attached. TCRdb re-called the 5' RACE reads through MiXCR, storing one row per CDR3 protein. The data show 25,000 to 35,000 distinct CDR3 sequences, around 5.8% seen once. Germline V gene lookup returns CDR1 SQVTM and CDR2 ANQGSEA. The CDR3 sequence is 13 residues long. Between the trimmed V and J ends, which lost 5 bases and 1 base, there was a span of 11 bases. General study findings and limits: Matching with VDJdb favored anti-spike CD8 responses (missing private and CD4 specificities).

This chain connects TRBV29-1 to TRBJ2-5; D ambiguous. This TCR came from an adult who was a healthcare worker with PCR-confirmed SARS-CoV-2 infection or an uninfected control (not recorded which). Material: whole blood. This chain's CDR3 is CSVKRPSQETQYF. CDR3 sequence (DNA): TGCAGCGTTAAGCGACCGAGCCAAGAGACCCAGTACTTC.